This T cell receptor beta chain was sequenced during a study of T cell responses to AZD1222 COVID-19 vaccine. The overall study: Doses given second, at about 4 or about 12 weeks, were pooled. Study results and limitations: Repertoires were collected only later (after the peak T cell response had occurred). Spike-specific TCR repertoires showed rising breadth and depth after two AZD1222 doses. Regions 160-218 and 743-854 held dominance among vaccine-associated CD4 TCRs, which spanned spike.

The table came from immunoSEQ multiplex PCR; TCRdb's copy has only in-frame clones and leaves some out. Of under 130,000 clones detected, 88% appear once; the ten largest clones hold more than 9%. J lost 8 bases, V lost 1 base, and 1 base had no gene match. This CDR3 is 15 amino acids long. Germline-derived CDR1 and CDR2 are SGHNT and YENEEA. In the case of this clone: Its cognate antigen is unknown.

The sequence came from an adult in good health. Source: peripheral blood, taken on day 0 of AZD1222 vaccination. The rearrangement joins TRBV11-3 to TRBJ2-1, with 14 nucleotides matching TRBD2. The DNA of the CDR3 is TGTGCCAGCAGCTTAGTGGGACTAGCGGGGGATGAGCAGTTCTTC. It encodes CASSLVGLAGDEQFF.